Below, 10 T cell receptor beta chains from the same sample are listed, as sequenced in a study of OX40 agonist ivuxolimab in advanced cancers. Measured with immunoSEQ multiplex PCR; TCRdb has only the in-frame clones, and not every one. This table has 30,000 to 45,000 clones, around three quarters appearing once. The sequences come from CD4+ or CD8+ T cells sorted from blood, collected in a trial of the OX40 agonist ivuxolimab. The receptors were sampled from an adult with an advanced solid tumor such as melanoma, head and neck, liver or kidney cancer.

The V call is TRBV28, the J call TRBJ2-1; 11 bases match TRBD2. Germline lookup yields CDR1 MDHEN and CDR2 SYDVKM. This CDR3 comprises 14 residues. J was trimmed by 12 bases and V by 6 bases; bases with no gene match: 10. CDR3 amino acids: CASSHGLAGVVQFF. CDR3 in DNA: TGTGCCAGCAGCCACGGACTAGCGGGCGTGGTGCAGTTCTTC. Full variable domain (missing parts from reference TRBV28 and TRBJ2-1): DVKVTQSSRYLVKRTGEKVFLECVQDMDHENMFWYRQDPGLGLRLIYFSYDVKMKEKGDIPEGYSVSREKKERFSLILESASTNQTSMYLCASSHGLAGVVQFFGPGTRLTVL.

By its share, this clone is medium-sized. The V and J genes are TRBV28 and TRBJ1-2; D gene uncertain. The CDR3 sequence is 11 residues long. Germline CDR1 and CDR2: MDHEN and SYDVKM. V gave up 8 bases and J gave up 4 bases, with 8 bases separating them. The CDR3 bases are TGTGCCAGCGGCAACTTCTATGGCTACACCTTC. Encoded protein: CASGNFYGYTF.

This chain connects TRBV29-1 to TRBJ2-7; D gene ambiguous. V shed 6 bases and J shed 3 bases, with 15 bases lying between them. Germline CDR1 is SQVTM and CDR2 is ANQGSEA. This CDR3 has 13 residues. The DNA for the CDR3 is TGCAGCGTGTCCTCGACCCCGCGCTACGAGCAGTACTTC. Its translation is CSVSSTPRYEQYF.

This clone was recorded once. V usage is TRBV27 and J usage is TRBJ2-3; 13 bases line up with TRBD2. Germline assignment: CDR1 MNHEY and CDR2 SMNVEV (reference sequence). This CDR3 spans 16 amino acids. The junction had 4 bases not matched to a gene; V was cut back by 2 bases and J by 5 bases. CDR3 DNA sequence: TGTGCCAGCAGTTTAGATCGACTAGCGGGAGGAGATACGCAGTATTTT. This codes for CASSLDRLAGGDTQYF.

The CDR3 loop reads CASSLKGLADEQYF. For the CDR3, the DNA is TGTGCCAGCAGTTTAAAGGGACTAGCGGACGAGCAGTACTTC. The chain uses TRBV27 and TRBJ2-7, with 11 bases lining up with TRBD2. The CDR3 has 14 residues. Germline V gives CDR1 MNHEY, CDR2 SMNVEV (reference sequence). The V gene end was trimmed by 2 bases and the J gene end by 5 bases; junction bases not matched to a gene: 2.

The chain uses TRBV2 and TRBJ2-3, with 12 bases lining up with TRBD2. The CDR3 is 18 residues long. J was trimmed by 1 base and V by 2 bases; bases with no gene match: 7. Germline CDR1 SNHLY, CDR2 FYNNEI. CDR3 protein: CASSERLAGGLGTDTQYF. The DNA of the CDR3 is TGTGCCAGCAGTGAAAGGCTAGCGGGAGGGCTCGGCACAGATACGCAGTATTTT.

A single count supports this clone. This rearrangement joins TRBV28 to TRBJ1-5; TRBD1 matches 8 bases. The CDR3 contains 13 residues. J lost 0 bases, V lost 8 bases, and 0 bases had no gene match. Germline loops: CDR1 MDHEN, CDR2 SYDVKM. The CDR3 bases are TGTGCCAGCGGACAGGGTAGCAATCAGCCCCAGCATTTT. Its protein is CASGQGSNQPQHF. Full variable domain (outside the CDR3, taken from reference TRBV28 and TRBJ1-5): DVKVTQSSRYLVKRTGEKVFLECVQDMDHENMFWYRQDPGLGLRLIYFSYDVKMKEKGDIPEGYSVSREKKERFSLILESASTNQTSMYLCASGQGSNQPQHFGDGTRLSIL.

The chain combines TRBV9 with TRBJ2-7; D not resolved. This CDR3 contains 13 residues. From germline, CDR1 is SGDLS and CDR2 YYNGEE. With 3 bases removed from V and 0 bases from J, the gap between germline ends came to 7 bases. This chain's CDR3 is CASSAGSSYEQYF. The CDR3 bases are TGTGCCAGCAGCGCAGGTAGCTCCTACGAGCAGTACTTC.

Here the CDR3 DNA reads TGTGCCAGCAGTGCCTCGGACGGGCGCCAAGAGACCCAGTACTTC. Its translation: CASSASDGRQETQYF. The chain has TRBV25-1 and TRBJ2-5, with D unresolved. The CDR3 consists of 15 residues. V was shortened by 4 bases and J by 1 base, with 13 bases between the two germline ends. Germline CDR1 is MGHDK and CDR2 is SYGVNS.

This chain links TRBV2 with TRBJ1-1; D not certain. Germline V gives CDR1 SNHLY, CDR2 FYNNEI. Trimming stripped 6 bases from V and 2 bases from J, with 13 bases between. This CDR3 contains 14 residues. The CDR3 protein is CASSPRTVNTEAFF. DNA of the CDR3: TGTGCCAGCAGCCCCAGGACGGTAAACACTGAAGCTTTCTTT.